The present entry profiles one T cell receptor (beta chain) with its context. Per the original methods: Counts of nucleated cells, estimated from reference gene primer amplification, were obtained. Libraries were prepared by immunoSEQ multiplex PCR; TCRdb keeps only in-frame clonotypes and omits some of them. V and J calls plus clone size are reproduced from that table; the DNA served to infer D and trimming. The sample has about 300,000 clones, around four fifths seen once; the top ten hold 7.5% to 10%. This sample stems from a study of blood T cell repertoires in COVID-19. Whole-study context: The samples span acute and convalescent COVID-19 from the United States, Italy and Spain. Sources were T cells, B-cell-depleted T cells, or PBMCs; the material itself was cDNA or gDNA.

Trimming took 8 bases from V and 2 from J, leaving 16 bases between them. The CDR3 is 14 amino acids. Germline CDR1 and CDR2: MNHEY and SVGAGI. This TCR came from a woman aged 50 to 60 who had recovered from COVID-19. Sequencing was done on a sample of peripheral blood. The chain couples TRBV6-5 to TRBJ2-7; a possible D gene is TRBD2 (6 bases). The CDR3 DNA sequence: TGTGCCAGCCGGGACTCCGGAGGGACCTACGAGCAGTACTTC. Protein: CASRDSGGTYEQYF.